This passage covers 27 T cell receptor beta chains from one sample sequenced in a study of cytomegalovirus exposure and HLA in healthy donors. Use of 60 Vbeta and 13 Jbeta primers characterized the PCR. Data came from immunoSEQ multiplex PCR; TCRdb stores just in-frame clones and leaves some out. This sample yields 90,000 or so clones, of which roughly 73% are seen a single time; 4% to 5.5% belongs to the top ten. Sequencing was carried out using PBMCs. These receptor sequences come from a male donor in good health and CMV-seropositive.

The chain joins TRBV20-1 to TRBJ1-2; D remains ambiguous. There are 11 residues in the CDR3. Germline V gene lookup returns CDR1 DFQATT and CDR2 SNEGSKA (reference sequence). The ends were cut back, 1 base at V and 4 bases at J, with 4 bases in the middle. The CDR3 spells CSARGSYGYTF. The DNA for the CDR3 is TGCAGTGCTAGAGGTAGCTATGGCTACACCTTC.

This sequence joins TRBV19 and TRBJ2-6, with TRBD1 matching 7 bases. This CDR3 is 16 amino acids long. The trim removed 2 bases at V and 4 bases at J, leaving 5 bases unmatched. Per germline, CDR1 LNHDA and CDR2 SQIVND (reference sequence). CDR3 nucleotide sequence: TGTGCCAGTAGTATATTAGGGGGCTCGGGGGCCAACGTCCTGACTTTC. Amino acid sequence: CASSILGGSGANVLTF.

A few counts support this clone. The chain employs TRBV4-1 and TRBJ1-5, with no clear D. Germline V lookup: CDR1 MGHRA, CDR2 YSYEKL. The CDR3 sequence is 12 residues long. V was cut by 3 bases and J by 4 bases, with 4 bases left in between. In nucleotides, the CDR3 is TGCGCCAGCAGCCACAGAAATCAGCCCCAGCATTTT. It codes for CASSHRNQPQHF.

The chain recombines TRBV28 with TRBJ1-6, with a tentative D call TRBD1 (6 bases). The V end lost 1 base, the J end lost 8 bases, and 15 bases lay between the germline ends. Germline V gene sequence: CDR1 MDHEN, CDR2 SYDVKM. The CDR3 contains 16 residues. The DNA for the CDR3 is TGTGCCAGCAGTTTATCGGTTCCAGGGGTGCATTCACCCCTCCACTTT. Translation: CASSLSVPGVHSPLHF.

This clone was seen a handful of times. V gene TRBV6-5 combines with J gene TRBJ2-5; D ambiguous. Trimming shortened V by 5 bases and J by 3 bases, and 10 bases separated the two germline ends. Germline-derived CDR1 and CDR2 are MNHEY and SVGAGI. CDR3 length: 13 residues. The CDR3 sequence: CASSKAVEETQYF. CDR3 coding DNA: TGTGCCAGCAGTAAGGCGGTAGAAGAGACCCAGTACTTC.

The chain uses TRBV7-8 and TRBJ1-5, with 9 bases lining up with TRBD1. The CDR3 totals 15 residues. The V gene's germline CDR1 is SGHVS and CDR2 FQNEAQ. V shed 1 base, J shed 5 bases, and the junction held 3 bases outside the gene matches. The CDR3 coding sequence is TGTGCCAGCAGCTTAGATTGGACAGGGGATCAGCCCCAGCATTTT. It specifies CASSLDWTGDQPQHF.

This clone was seen just once. The chain carries TRBV29-1 and TRBJ2-1, with a possible D match to TRBD1 (7 bases). This CDR3 is 12 amino acids long. From germline, CDR1 is SQVTM and CDR2 ANQGSEA. V dropped 4 bases and J dropped 9 bases, with 13 bases sitting between them. CDR3 in DNA: TGCAGCGTTGTGGGCAGGGGGGCTGAGCAGTTCTTC. It is translated as CSVVGRGAEQFF.

This CDR3 is CASSLATGGYEQYF. CDR3 nucleotides: TGTGCCAGCAGCTTGGCTACAGGGGGCTACGAGCAGTACTTC. This rearrangement joins TRBV5-6 to TRBJ2-7; 8 bases agree with TRBD1. Per germline, CDR1 SGHDT and CDR2 YYEEEE. This CDR3 is 14 amino acids long. The V segment lost 0 bases and the J segment 3 bases; nucleotides outside the gene matches: 2.

The gene calls are TRBV11-2 and TRBJ2-6; the D gene is possibly TRBD1 (5 bases). The CDR3 spans 17 residues. Germline loops: CDR1 SGHAT, CDR2 FQNNGV. Trimming shortened V by 5 bases and J by 2 bases, and 16 bases separated the two germline ends. The CDR3 coding sequence is TGTGCCAGCAGCCCGCTAGGTCAGGGTCCTGGGGCCAACGTCCTGACTTTC. Protein sequence: CASSPLGQGPGANVLTF.

This chain uses TRBV2 with TRBJ2-3; the match to TRBD1 covers 7 bases. In germline, CDR1 is SNHLY, CDR2 FYNNEI. The CDR3 contains 16 residues. With V trimmed by 3 bases and J by 0 bases, 6 bases remained unmatched. CDR3 bases: TGTGCCAGCAGTGAGATGTTAGGGGGCAGCACAGATACGCAGTATTTT. Its protein is CASSEMLGGSTDTQYF. Full variable domain (remainder filled in from reference TRBV2 and TRBJ2-3): EPEVTQTPSHQVTQMGQEVILRCVPISNHLYFYWYRQILGQKVEFLVSFYNNEISEKSEIFDDQFSVERPDGSNFTLKIRSTKLEDSAMYFCASSEMLGGSTDTQYFGPGTRLTVL.

This clone occurred once. The chain has TRBV28 and TRBJ2-7, with TRBD2 matching over 7 bases. Germline V gives CDR1 MDHEN, CDR2 SYDVKM. The junction had 8 bases not matched to a gene; V was cut back by 5 bases and J by 7 bases. There are 13 residues in the CDR3. The CDR3 sequence is CASSGGGALEQYF. DNA for the CDR3: TGTGCCAGCAGTGGGGGGGGTGCTTTGGAGCAGTACTTC.

This rearrangement joins TRBV30 to TRBJ1-6, with a possible D match to TRBD1 (5 bases). The V end was cut by 3 bases, the J end by 0 bases, with 12 bases between. CDR3 size: 16 residues. In germline, CDR1 is GTSNPN, CDR2 SVGIG (reference sequence). CDR3 sequence: CAWRLRVNSYNSPLHF. The CDR3 DNA reads TGTGCCTGGAGGCTCAGGGTCAACTCCTATAATTCACCCCTCCACTTT. Full variable domain (missing parts from reference TRBV30 and TRBJ1-6): SQTIHQWPATLVQPVGSPLSLECTVEGTSNPNLYWYRQAAGRGLQLLFYSVGIGQISSEVPQNLSASRPQDRQFILSSKKLLLSDSGFYLCAWRLRVNSYNSPLHFGNGTRLTVT.

V and J are TRBV27 and TRBJ1-5; maybe TRBD1 (6 bases). Trimming shortened V by 3 bases and J by 3 bases, and 9 bases separated the two germline ends. The V gene's germline CDR1 is MNHEY and CDR2 SMNVEV (reference sequence). The CDR3 totals 14 residues. The CDR3 region is CASSFGQFNQPQHF. In nucleotides, the CDR3 is TGTGCCAGCAGTTTCGGACAGTTCAATCAGCCCCAGCATTTT.

The chain employs TRBV5-4 and TRBJ2-2; 8 bases map to TRBD1. V lost 4 bases to trimming and J lost 5 bases; unmatched junction nucleotides: 10. This CDR3 is 16 amino acids long. Per germline, CDR1 SGHNT and CDR2 YYREEE (reference sequence). CDR3 bases: TGTGCCAGCAGCCCCGGAGGACAGGGAGGAACCGGGGAGCTGTTTTTT. This gives the protein CASSPGGQGGTGELFF.

The chain uses TRBV28 and TRBJ2-5, with D perhaps matching TRBD1 (6 bases). The CDR3 contains 15 residues. Germline V gene lookup returns CDR1 MDHEN and CDR2 SYDVKM. V gave up 1 base and J gave up 0 bases, with 9 bases separating them. CDR3 bases: TGTGCCAGCAGTTTATTACAGGGAAACCAAGAGACCCAGTACTTC. It yields the protein CASSLLQGNQETQYF.

The chain combines TRBV28 with TRBJ1-1; the D is unclear. The CDR3 consists of 15 residues. Deletions cut 4 bases from V and 1 base from J, with 13 bases between. CDR1 is MDHEN, CDR2 SYDVKM, per germline. CDR3 residues: CASSSPPRGNTEAFF. DNA of the CDR3: TGTGCCAGCAGTTCCCCCCCGCGGGGGAACACTGAAGCTTTCTTT.

V usage is TRBV27 and J usage is TRBJ2-2; 10 nucleotides align to TRBD2. In germline, CDR1 is MNHEY, CDR2 SMNVEV (reference sequence). Trimming at V came to 7 bases and at J to 6 bases, leaving 5 bases not matched to a gene. The CDR3 consists of 14 residues. CDR3 coding DNA: TGTGCCAGCAATCGGCTAGCGGGAGCCGGGGAGCTGTTTTTT. Translation gives CASNRLAGAGELFF.

The J gene is TRBJ1-2, the V gene TRBV7-8; D not resolved. Trimming stripped 1 base from V and 6 bases from J, with 12 bases between. In germline, CDR1 is SGHVS, CDR2 FQNEAQ. This CDR3 has 14 residues. CDR3 sequence (DNA): TGTGCCAGCAGCTTAGTAAGCGGAAGAGATGGCTACACCTTC. This codes for CASSLVSGRDGYTF.

This clone showed up just once. The genes are TRBV7-2 and TRBJ2-3; 7 nucleotides line up with TRBD2. Trimming took 1 base from V and 5 from J; bases not matched to a gene: 12. From germline, CDR1 is SGHTA and CDR2 FQGNSA. This CDR3 has 17 residues. The CDR3 coding sequence is TGTGCCAGCAGCTTAGGTGGACGCGGGGGATTTGTAGATACGCAGTATTTT. This codes for CASSLGGRGGFVDTQYF.

Worth noting for this clone: Other nucleotide sequences in the sample specify the same CDR3. The chain combines TRBV6-1 with TRBJ1-5; D may be TRBD1 (5 bases). The germline V gene encodes CDR1 MNHNS and CDR2 SASEGT. Trimming shortened V by 2 bases and J by 2 bases, and 10 bases separated the two germline ends. The CDR3 covers 15 residues. CDR3 nucleotides: TGTGCCAGCAGTGAATGGCAGGGTGGCAATCAGCCCCAGCATTTT. Its translation: CASSEWQGGNQPQHF.

The J gene is TRBJ1-2, the V gene TRBV28, with 7 bases identical to TRBD1. The V and J ends lost 6 bases and 5 bases, in that order; junction bases with no gene match: 6. Germline assignment: CDR1 MDHEN and CDR2 SYDVKM. This CDR3 comprises 13 residues. For the CDR3, the DNA is TGTGCCAGCAGACACGACAGGGCGTATGGCTACACCTTC. Its protein is CASRHDRAYGYTF.

The V and J genes are TRBV7-6 and TRBJ1-2; TRBD1 matches 7 bases. Trimming cost V 4 bases and J 0 bases; bases outside gene matches: 5. Germline CDR1 is SGHVS and CDR2 is FNYEAQ. The CDR3 is 15 amino acids. The DNA of the CDR3 is TGTGCCAGCAGCTCTCCCGGGACAGCTAACTATGGCTACACCTTC. Its translation: CASSSPGTANYGYTF.

Here the CDR3 DNA reads TGTGCCAGCAGCTTAGACTCCTTTACAGGGGGAAAGACCCAGTACTTC. Residues: CASSLDSFTGGKTQYF. The chain recombines TRBV11-2 with TRBJ2-5; the match to TRBD1 covers 8 bases. The V gene's germline CDR1 is SGHAT and CDR2 FQNNGV. With 0 bases clipped from V and 6 bases from J, the junction kept 9 bases outside the gene matches. This CDR3 is built from 16 residues.

This clone was seen more than once but under ten times. DNA for the CDR3: TGTGCCAGCAGCGCCACTAGCGGGAGGGCCAGGAATGAGCAGTTCTTC. Translating gives CASSATSGRARNEQFF. V gene TRBV7-9 combines with J gene TRBJ2-1; 13 nucleotides agree with TRBD2. CDR3 length equals 16 residues. Germline CDR1 reads SEHNR; CDR2 reads FQNEAQ (reference sequence). V lost 5 bases and J lost 7; bases outside the gene matches: 8.

In nucleotides, the CDR3 is TGTGCCAGCAGGGGGCCTAGCGGCTACAATGAGCAGTTCTTC. Its protein is CASRGPSGYNEQFF. The rearrangement joins TRBV2 to TRBJ2-1, with TRBD2 matching over 7 bases. The V and J ends lost 6 bases and 3 bases, in that order; junction bases with no gene match: 5. Germline V gene sequence: CDR1 SNHLY, CDR2 FYNNEI. CDR3 length: 14 amino acids.

This rearrangement joins TRBV18 to TRBJ2-3, with 14 bases that match TRBD2. From germline, CDR1 is KGHSH and CDR2 LQKENI. This CDR3 spans 17 amino acids. Trimming cost V 3 bases and J 6 bases; bases outside gene matches: 8. The CDR3 DNA sequence: TGTGCCAGCTCACCCCGCGGACTAGCGGGGGGCTCCGATACGCAGTATTTT. Protein: CASSPRGLAGGSDTQYF. The full variable domain, completed using reference TRBV18 and TRBJ2-3, is NAGVMQNPRHLVRRRGQEARLRCSPMKGHSHVYWYRQLPEEGLKFMVYLQKENIIDESGMPKERFSAEFPKEGPSILRIQQVVRGDSAAYFCASSPRGLAGGSDTQYFGPGTRLTVL.

The chain couples TRBV6-4 to TRBJ2-7; the D gene is possibly TRBD1 (5 bases). CDR1 is MRHNA and CDR2 is SNTAGT in the germline V gene. The V gene lost 11 bases and the J gene lost 6 bases, with 20 bases spanning the gap. The CDR3 loop spans 13 amino acids. The CDR3 DNA is TGTGCCCGCTCGATGCCAGGGTCGATCGAGCAGTACTTC. Its translation is CARSMPGSIEQYF.